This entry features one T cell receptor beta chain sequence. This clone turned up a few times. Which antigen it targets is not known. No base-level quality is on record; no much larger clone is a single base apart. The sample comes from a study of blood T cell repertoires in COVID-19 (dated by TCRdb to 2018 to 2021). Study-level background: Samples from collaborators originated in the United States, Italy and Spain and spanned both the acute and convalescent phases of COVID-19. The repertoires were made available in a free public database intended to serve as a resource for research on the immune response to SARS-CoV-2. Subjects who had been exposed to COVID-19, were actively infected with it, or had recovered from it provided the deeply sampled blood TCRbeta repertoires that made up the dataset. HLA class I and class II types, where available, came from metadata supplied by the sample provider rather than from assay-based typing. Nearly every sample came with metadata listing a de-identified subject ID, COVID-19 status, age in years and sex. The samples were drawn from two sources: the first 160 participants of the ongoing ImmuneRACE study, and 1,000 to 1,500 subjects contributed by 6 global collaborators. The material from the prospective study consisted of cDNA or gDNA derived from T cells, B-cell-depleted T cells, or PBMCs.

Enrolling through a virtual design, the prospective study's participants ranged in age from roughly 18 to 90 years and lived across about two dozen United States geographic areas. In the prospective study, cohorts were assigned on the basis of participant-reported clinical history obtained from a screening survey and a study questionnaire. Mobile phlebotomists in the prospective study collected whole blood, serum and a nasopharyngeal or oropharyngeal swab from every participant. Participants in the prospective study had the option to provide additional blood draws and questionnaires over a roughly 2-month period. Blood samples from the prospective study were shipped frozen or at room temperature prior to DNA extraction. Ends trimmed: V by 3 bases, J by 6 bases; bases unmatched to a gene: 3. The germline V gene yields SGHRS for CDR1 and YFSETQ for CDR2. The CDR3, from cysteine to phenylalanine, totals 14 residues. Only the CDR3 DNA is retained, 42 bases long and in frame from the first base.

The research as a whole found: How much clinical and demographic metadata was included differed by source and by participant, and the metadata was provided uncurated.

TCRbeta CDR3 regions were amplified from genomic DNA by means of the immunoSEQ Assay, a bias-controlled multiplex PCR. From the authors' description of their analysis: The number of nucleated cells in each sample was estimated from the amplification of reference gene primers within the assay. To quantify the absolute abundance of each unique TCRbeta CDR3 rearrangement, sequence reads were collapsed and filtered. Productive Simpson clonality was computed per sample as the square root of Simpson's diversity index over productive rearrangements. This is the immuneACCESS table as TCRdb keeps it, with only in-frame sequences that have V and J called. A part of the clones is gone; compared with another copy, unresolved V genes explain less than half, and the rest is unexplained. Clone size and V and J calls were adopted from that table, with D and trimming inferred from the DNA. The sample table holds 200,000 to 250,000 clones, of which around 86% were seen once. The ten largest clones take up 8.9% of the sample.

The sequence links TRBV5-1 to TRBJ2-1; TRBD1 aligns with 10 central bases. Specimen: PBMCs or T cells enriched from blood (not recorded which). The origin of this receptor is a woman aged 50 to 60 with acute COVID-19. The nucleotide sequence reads TGCGCCAGCAGCTCCTGGACAGGGGGCAATGAGCAGTTCTTC. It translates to CASSSWTGGNEQFF.